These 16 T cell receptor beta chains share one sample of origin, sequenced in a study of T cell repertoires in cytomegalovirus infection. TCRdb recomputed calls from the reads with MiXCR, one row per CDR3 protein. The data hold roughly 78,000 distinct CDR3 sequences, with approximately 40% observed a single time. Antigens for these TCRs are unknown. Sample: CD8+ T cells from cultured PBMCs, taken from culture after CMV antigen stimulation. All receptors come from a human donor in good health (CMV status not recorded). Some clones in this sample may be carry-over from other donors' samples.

The CDR3 coding sequence is TGTGCCAGCAGTTTGGGAGGGCCCTACGAGCAGTACTTC. This gives the protein CASSLGGPYEQYF. The rearrangement joins TRBV27 to TRBJ2-7; the match to TRBD2 covers 7 bases. CDR3 size: 13 residues. The V and J ends lost 3 bases and 2 bases, in that order; junction bases with no gene match: 1. Germline CDR1 MNHEY, CDR2 SMNVEV (reference sequence).

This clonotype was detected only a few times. The CDR3 is CASSSERDRTDTQYF. In DNA form, the CDR3 reads TGTGCCAGCAGCTCCGAAAGAGACCGCACAGATACGCAGTATTTT. The V gene is TRBV7-6, the J gene TRBJ2-3; D call uncertain. The V gene lost 4 bases and the J gene lost 1 base, with 12 bases spanning the gap. The CDR3 totals 15 residues. Germline CDR1 SGHVS, CDR2 FNYEAQ. Drawing the rest from reference TRBV7-6 and TRBJ2-3, the complete variable domain is GAGVSQSPRYKVTKRGQDVALRCDPISGHVSLYWYRQALGQGPEFLTYFNYEAQQDKSGLPNDRFSAERPEGSISTLTIQRTEQRDSAMYRCASSSERDRTDTQYFGPGTRLTVL.

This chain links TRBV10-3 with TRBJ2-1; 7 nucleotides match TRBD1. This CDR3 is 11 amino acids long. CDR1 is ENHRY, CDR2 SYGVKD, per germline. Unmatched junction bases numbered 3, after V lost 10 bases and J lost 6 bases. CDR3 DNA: TGTGCCAGCCGGGACAGCAATGAGCAGTTCTTC. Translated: CASRDSNEQFF.

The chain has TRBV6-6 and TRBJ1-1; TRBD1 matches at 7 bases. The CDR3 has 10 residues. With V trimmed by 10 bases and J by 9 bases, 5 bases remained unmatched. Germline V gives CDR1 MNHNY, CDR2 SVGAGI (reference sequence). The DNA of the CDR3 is TGTGCCACCAAGACAGGGCAAGCTTTCTTT. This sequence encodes CATKTGQAFF.

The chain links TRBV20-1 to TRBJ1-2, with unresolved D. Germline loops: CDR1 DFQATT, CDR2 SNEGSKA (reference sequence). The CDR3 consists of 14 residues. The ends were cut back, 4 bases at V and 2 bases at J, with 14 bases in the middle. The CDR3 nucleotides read TGCAGTGCTAATCCCCCCGCCGAGAACTATGGCTACACCTTC. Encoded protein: CSANPPAENYGYTF.

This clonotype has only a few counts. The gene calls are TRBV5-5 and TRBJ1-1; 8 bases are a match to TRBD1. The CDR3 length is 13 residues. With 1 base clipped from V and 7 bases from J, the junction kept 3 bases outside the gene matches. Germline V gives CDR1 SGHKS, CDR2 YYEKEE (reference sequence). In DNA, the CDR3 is TGTGCCAGCAGCTTGCAGGGGGCAGGTGAAGCTTTCTTT. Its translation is CASSLQGAGEAFF.

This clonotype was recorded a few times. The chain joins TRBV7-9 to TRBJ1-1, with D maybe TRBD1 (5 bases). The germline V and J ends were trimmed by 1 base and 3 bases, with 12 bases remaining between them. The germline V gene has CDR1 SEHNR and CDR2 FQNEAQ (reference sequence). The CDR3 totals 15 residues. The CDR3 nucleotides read TGTGCCAGCAGCTTAGTGGGGGGTACTGACACTGAAGCTTTCTTT. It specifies CASSLVGGTDTEAFF.

CDR3 region: CASSLGQGTRLSYEQYF. Written as DNA, the CDR3 is TGTGCCAGCAGCCTGGGACAGGGTACTAGACTCTCCTACGAGCAGTACTTC. The genes are TRBV5-6 and TRBJ2-7; 9 bases fit TRBD1. Trimming removed 4 bases from V and 0 bases from J; junction bases left unmatched: 11. The germline V gene has CDR1 SGHDT and CDR2 YYEEEE. The CDR3 extends over 17 amino acids.

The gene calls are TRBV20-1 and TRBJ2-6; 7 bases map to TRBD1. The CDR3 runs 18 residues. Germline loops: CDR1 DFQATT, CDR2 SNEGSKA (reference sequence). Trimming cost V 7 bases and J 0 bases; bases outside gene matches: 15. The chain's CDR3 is CSVSRDSTSSSGANVLTF. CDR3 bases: TGCAGTGTGAGCCGGGACAGCACATCCTCCTCTGGGGCCAACGTCCTGACTTTC.

CDR3 in amino acids: CASSRRPGGRDSPLHF. Here the CDR3 DNA reads TGTGCCAGCAGCCGACGCCCAGGGGGTAGGGATTCACCCCTCCACTTT. The chain carries TRBV6-6 and TRBJ1-6, with 7 positions matching TRBD1. V dropped 6 bases and J dropped 8; count of bases not matched to a gene: 13. The CDR3 runs 16 residues. The germline gives CDR1 MNHNY, CDR2 SVGAGI (reference sequence).

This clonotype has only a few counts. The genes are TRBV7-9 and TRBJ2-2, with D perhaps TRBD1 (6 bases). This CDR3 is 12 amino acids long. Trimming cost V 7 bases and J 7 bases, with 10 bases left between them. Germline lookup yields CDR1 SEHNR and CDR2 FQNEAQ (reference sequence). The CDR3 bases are TGTGCCAGCACAGGGGAGAGCGGGGAGCTGTTTTTT. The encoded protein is CASTGESGELFF.

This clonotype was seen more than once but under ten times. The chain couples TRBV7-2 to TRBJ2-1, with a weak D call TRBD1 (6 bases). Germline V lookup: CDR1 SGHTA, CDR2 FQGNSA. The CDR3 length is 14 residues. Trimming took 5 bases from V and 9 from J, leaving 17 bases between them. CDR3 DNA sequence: TGTGCCAGCAGCATCTACCAGGGACATGCTGAGCAGTTCTTC. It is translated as CASSIYQGHAEQFF.

CDR3 in DNA: TGTGCCAGCAGCCCGGACAGGGTGGGCAATGAGCAGTTCTTC. The encoded protein is CASSPDRVGNEQFF. This chain connects TRBV12-3 or TRBV12-4 to TRBJ2-1; 8 positions match TRBD1. The junction had 7 bases not matched to a gene; V was cut back by 6 bases and J by 6 bases. The CDR3 length is 14 residues.

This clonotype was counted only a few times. CDR3 DNA: TGTGCCAGCAGCTCCTTGTTTGGCGAAGGGACTAGCGGGGGAGAAGGGGAGCTGTTTTTT. Translating gives CASSSLFGEGTSGGEGELFF. V gene TRBV7-9 combines with J gene TRBJ2-2; 14 bases match TRBD2. CDR1 and CDR2 from the germline V gene are SEHNR and FQNEAQ (reference sequence). The ends lost 4 bases at V and 8 bases at J; junction bases unmatched: 18. The CDR3 spans 20 residues.

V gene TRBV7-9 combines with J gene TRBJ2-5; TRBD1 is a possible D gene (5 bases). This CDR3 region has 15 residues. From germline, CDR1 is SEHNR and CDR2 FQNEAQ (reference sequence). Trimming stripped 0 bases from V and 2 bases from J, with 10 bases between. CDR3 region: CASSLAGQGQETQYF. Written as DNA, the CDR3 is TGTGCCAGCAGCTTAGCCGGGCAGGGTCAAGAGACCCAGTACTTC.

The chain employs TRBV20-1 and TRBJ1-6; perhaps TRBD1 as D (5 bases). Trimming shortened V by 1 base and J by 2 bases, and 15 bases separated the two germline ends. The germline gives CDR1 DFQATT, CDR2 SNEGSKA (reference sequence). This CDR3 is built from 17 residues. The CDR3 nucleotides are TGCAGTGCTAGAGTATCGTCCTACAGGACCTATAATTCACCCCTCCACTTT. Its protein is CSARVSSYRTYNSPLHF.